Sequencing of this T cell receptor (beta chain) was carried out in a study of blood T cell repertoires in COVID-19. Study in general: Acute and convalescent COVID-19 specimens originated in the United States, Italy and Spain. T cells, B-cell-depleted T cells, or PBMCs supplied cDNA or gDNA.

In the original processing: How many nucleated cells were present was estimated from reference gene primer amplification. Produced via immunoSEQ multiplex PCR; TCRdb's table is partial and in-frame only. V and J calls and clone size are given by that table; D and trimming were obtained from the DNA. The sample comprises some 90,000 clones, roughly 90% of which are singletons, and less than 3.5% rests with the top ten. Seattle cases were enrolled at active infection and followed longitudinally. This CDR3 has 18 residues. Trimming took off 1 base at V and 9 bases at J, with 22 bases between the two ends. The V gene's germline CDR1 is KGHSH and CDR2 LQKENI.

The V call is TRBV18, the J call TRBJ1-6, with TRBD1 as a possible D gene (6 bases). The TCR comes from a man aged 50 to 60 with COVID-19, enrolled during active disease. The material sequenced was peripheral blood. CDR3 sequence reads: CASSPLSLAGAEISPLHF. CDR3 nucleotide sequence: TGTGCCAGCTCACCACTCTCCCTCGCAGGGGCGGAAATTTCACCCCTCCACTTT.